One sample yielded the 24 T cell receptor beta chains listed below, sequenced in a study of T cell responses to AZD1222 COVID-19 vaccine. TCRdb's table, derived via immunoSEQ multiplex PCR, lists solely in-frame clones and lacks some. The sample shows fewer than 130,000 clones, about four fifths of them seen only once. The input for sequencing was peripheral blood, taken on day 0 of AZD1222 vaccination. Receptor source: an adult in good health.

This chain links TRBV14 with TRBJ2-2; perhaps D is TRBD1 or TRBD2 (6 bases each). The CDR3 is 16 residues long. CDR1 is SGHDN, CDR2 FVKESK, per germline. Trimming left V 0 bases short and J 4 bases short, with 12 bases between. The CDR3 DNA follows: TGTGCCAGCAGCCAAGATTGGGGGGCTAGCACCGGGGAGCTGTTTTTT. The encoded protein is CASSQDWGASTGELFF.

The chain is built from TRBV6-5 and TRBJ1-4; D call uncertain. The CDR3 consists of 14 residues. Germline CDR1 MNHEY, CDR2 SVGAGI. V was pared by 6 bases and J by 0 bases, with 8 bases between. CDR3 loop: CASRLSATNEKLFF. Here the CDR3 DNA reads TGTGCCAGCAGATTATCCGCAACTAATGAAAAACTGTTTTTT.

This clone has a single count. The V gene is TRBV3-1 (or the pseudogene TRBV3-2), the J gene TRBJ1-2; no clear D gene. The CDR3 covers 13 residues. V shed 5 bases and J shed 4 bases, with 11 bases lying between them. Germline V gives CDR1 LGHDT, CDR2 YNNKEL (reference sequence). CDR3 loop: CASSSWVGYGYTF. CDR3 sequence (DNA): TGTGCCAGCAGCTCCTGGGTGGGCTATGGCTACACCTTC.

This CDR3 is CASSLQGAANYGYTF. As DNA, the CDR3 is TGTGCCAGCAGCTTGCAGGGGGCCGCGAACTATGGCTACACCTTC. The rearrangement uses TRBV7-2 and TRBJ1-2; 8 nucleotides align to TRBD1. V shed 3 bases and J 2 bases; nucleotides not matched to a gene: 5. The CDR3 loop spans 15 amino acids. Germline CDR1 and CDR2: SGHTA and FQGNSA.

This chain links TRBV19 with TRBJ2-1; no clear D gene. This CDR3 region has 16 residues. CDR1 and CDR2 from the germline V gene are LNHDA and SQIVND (reference sequence). The germline V and J ends were trimmed by 1 base and 4 bases, with 14 bases remaining between them. The CDR3 nucleotides read TGTGCCAGTAGTATAGTTTCTACTGGCGGTTACAATGAGCAGTTCTTC. This sequence encodes CASSIVSTGGYNEQFF.

The CDR3 DNA sequence: TGTGCCAGCAGTGGACAGGGACTCTATGGCTACACCTTC. It translates to CASSGQGLYGYTF. V is TRBV6-2 or TRBV6-3 and J is TRBJ1-2; 8 nucleotides align to TRBD1. Per the germline V gene, CDR1 is MNHEY and CDR2 is SVGEGT. The ends lost 5 bases at V and 4 bases at J; junction bases unmatched: 3. The CDR3 is made up of 13 amino acids.

The V call is TRBV7-2, the J call TRBJ2-7; D uncertain. Trimming took off 2 bases at V and 4 bases at J, with 21 bases between the two ends. The CDR3 consists of 17 residues. The germline gives CDR1 SGHTA, CDR2 FQGNSA. The CDR3 DNA sequence: TGTGCCAGCAGCTTAACTTCGACTTCCCCCACGAGTTACGAGCAGTACTTC. Translating it yields CASSLTSTSPTSYEQYF.

Worth noting for this clone: The same CDR3 can be traced to other DNA sequences in this sample. This sequence joins TRBV19 and TRBJ2-7; TRBD1 aligns across 7 bases. In germline, CDR1 is LNHDA, CDR2 SQIVND (reference sequence). This CDR3 has 15 amino acids. Trimming cost V 5 bases and J 0 bases; bases outside gene matches: 7. The CDR3: CASSDRDRLSYEQYF. CDR3 nucleotides: TGTGCCAGTAGTGACAGGGACCGACTCTCCTACGAGCAGTACTTC. The whole variable domain, remainder taken from reference TRBV19 and TRBJ2-7, is DGGITQSPKYLFRKEGQNVTLSCEQNLNHDAMYWYRQDPGQGLRLIYYSQIVNDFQKGDIAEGYSVSREKKESFPLTVTSAQKNPTAFYLCASSDRDRLSYEQYFGPGTRLTVT.

This chain connects TRBV28 to TRBJ2-2, with D maybe TRBD2 (5 bases). This CDR3 region has 14 residues. Germline CDR1 MDHEN, CDR2 SYDVKM. Trimming removed 8 bases from V and 8 bases from J, with 18 bases in between. Written as DNA, the CDR3 is TGTGCCAGCTACCTAGAGGAGCGGCCGGGGGAGCTGTTTTTT. Residues: CASYLEERPGELFF.

Note on this clone: Additional DNA sequences in this sample encode the identical CDR3. The J gene is TRBJ1-1, the V gene TRBV18; D uncertain. CDR3 size: 13 residues. V was pared by 1 base and J by 5 bases, with 8 bases between. The germline CDR1 and CDR2 sequences are KGHSH and LQKENI. CDR3 sequence reads: CASSPLGFTEAFF. Here the CDR3 DNA reads TGTGCCAGCTCACCACTCGGGTTTACTGAAGCTTTCTTT.

The chain has TRBV5-8 and TRBJ1-4; D uncertain. The ends were cut back, 0 bases at V and 0 bases at J, with 6 bases in the middle. CDR3 length: 15 residues. The germline V gene has CDR1 SGHTS and CDR2 YDEGEE. CDR3 residues: CASSLVGATNEKLFF. The CDR3 DNA follows: TGTGCCAGCAGCTTGGTCGGGGCAACTAATGAAAAACTGTTTTTT.

The chain has TRBV9 and TRBJ1-2, with D possibly TRBD1 on 5 matching bases. CDR1 SGDLS and CDR2 YYNGEE come from the germline V gene. V lost 0 bases and J 8 bases, leaving 17 bases between the germline ends. The CDR3 has 15 amino acids. CDR3 in amino acids: CASSVGVQDLLGYTF. The CDR3 nucleotides read TGTGCCAGCAGCGTAGGGGTACAGGACCTACTCGGCTACACCTTC.

This clone was seen once. The rearrangement links TRBV9 to TRBJ1-5; D may be TRBD1 (6 bases). The CDR3 is 13 residues long. CDR1 is SGDLS and CDR2 is YYNGEE in the germline V gene. The V end was cut by 0 bases, the J end by 9 bases, with 10 bases between. The CDR3 nucleotides are TGTGCCAGCAGCGTAGACAGGGTGGGGCCCCAGCATTTT. This encodes CASSVDRVGPQHF.

This clone showed up just a few times. The gene calls are TRBV7-8 and TRBJ2-7, with D hard to call. Per the germline V gene, CDR1 is SGHVS and CDR2 is FQNEAQ. The CDR3 runs 12 residues. V was cut by 3 bases and J by 2 bases, with 5 bases left in between. CDR3 amino acids: CASSFDAYEQYF. The DNA of the CDR3 is TGTGCCAGCAGCTTCGACGCCTACGAGCAGTACTTC. The variable domain in full, completed from reference TRBV7-8 and TRBJ2-7, reads GAGVSQSPRYKVAKRGQDVALRCDPISGHVSLFWYQQALGQGPEFLTYFQNEAQLDKSGLPSDRFFAERPEGSVSTLKIQRTQQEDSAVYLCASSFDAYEQYFGPGTRLTVT.

This clone was observed a single time. V gene TRBV7-2 combines with J gene TRBJ2-2; no clear D. The CDR3 runs 12 residues. V was pared by 2 bases and J by 6 bases, with 4 bases between. From germline, CDR1 is SGHTA and CDR2 FQGNSA. CDR3 loop: CASSLLSGELFF. The DNA for the CDR3 is TGTGCCAGCAGCTTATTATCCGGGGAGCTGTTTTTT.

This chain links TRBV15 with TRBJ1-2; TRBD1 matches at 7 bases. The length of the CDR3 is 12 residues. V was pared by 4 bases and J by 8 bases, with 4 bases of the junction left unmatched. Per the germline V gene, CDR1 is LNHNV and CDR2 is YYDKDF (reference sequence). The CDR3 nucleotides read TGTGCCACCAGCACCAGGGGGGAGGGCTACACCTTC. Translation: CATSTRGEGYTF.

This clone was counted a single time. The chain uses TRBV4-3 and TRBJ2-3, with 9 nucleotides matching TRBD2. This CDR3 is 17 amino acids long. CDR1 and CDR2 (germline): LGHNA, YSLEER. With 0 bases clipped from V and 2 bases from J, the junction kept 6 bases outside the gene matches. CDR3: CASSQDRRTSATDTQYF. The CDR3, as DNA: TGCGCCAGCAGCCAAGATCGTCGGACTAGCGCCACAGATACGCAGTATTTT.

The CDR3 is CASSIQSGWEKLFF. The DNA for the CDR3 is TGTGCCAGTAGTATACAAAGTGGTTGGGAAAAACTGTTTTTT. The chain combines TRBV19 with TRBJ1-4; D ambiguous. Germline V lookup: CDR1 LNHDA, CDR2 SQIVND (reference sequence). Between the trimmed V and J ends, which lost 2 bases and 8 bases, there was a span of 12 bases. This CDR3 region has 14 residues. The entire variable domain, with the rest obtained from reference TRBV19 and TRBJ1-4, is as follows: DGGITQSPKYLFRKEGQNVTLSCEQNLNHDAMYWYRQDPGQGLRLIYYSQIVNDFQKGDIAEGYSVSREKKESFPLTVTSAQKNPTAFYLCASSIQSGWEKLFFGSGTQLSVL.

This chain links TRBV18 with TRBJ1-4; the match to TRBD1 covers 8 bases. The ends lost 1 base at V and 8 bases at J; junction bases unmatched: 3. Germline V CDR1 and CDR2: KGHSH, LQKENI. This CDR3 is 14 amino acids long. As DNA, the CDR3 is TGTGCCAGCTCACCACACAGGGGGGACGAAAAACTGTTTTTT. Translating it yields CASSPHRGDEKLFF.

The gene calls are TRBV28 and TRBJ1-1; D is possibly TRBD1 (6 bases). CDR1 MDHEN and CDR2 SYDVKM come from the germline V gene. This CDR3 comprises 13 residues. With 3 bases removed from V and 11 bases from J, the gap between germline ends came to 16 bases. CDR3 in amino acids: CASSFYRVYAAFF. Here the CDR3 DNA reads TGTGCCAGCAGTTTTTACAGGGTATATGCGGCTTTCTTT.

As regards this clone: In the same sample, other DNA sequences code for this CDR3. The chain joins TRBV19 to TRBJ1-2, with 8 bases identical to TRBD1. CDR1 and CDR2 (germline): LNHDA, SQIVND (reference sequence). The V and J ends lost 4 bases and 2 bases, in that order; junction bases with no gene match: 3. This CDR3 spans 14 amino acids. CDR3 DNA: TGTGCCAGTAGTAGGACAGGGACCAACTATGGCTACACCTTC. Protein product: CASSRTGTNYGYTF.

The V and J genes are TRBV3-1 (or the pseudogene TRBV3-2) and TRBJ2-2; 10 nucleotides agree with TRBD1. Trimming took 4 bases from V and 8 from J; bases not matched to a gene: 4. Germline V gives CDR1 LGHDT, CDR2 YNNKEL (reference sequence). The CDR3 sequence is 14 residues long. CDR3 nucleotide sequence: TGTGCCAGCAGCCGAGGGACAGGGGAGGGGGAGCTGTTTTTT. This translates into CASSRGTGEGELFF.

CDR3 sequence reads: CASSFGTGSVGSEAFF. The CDR3 DNA reads TGTGCCAGCAGCTTCGGTACAGGGTCGGTTGGCTCTGAAGCTTTCTTT. The J gene is TRBJ1-1, the V gene TRBV7-8; D may be TRBD1 (6 bases). The ends were cut back, 3 bases at V and 6 bases at J, with 20 bases in the middle. Looked up from germline, CDR1 is SGHVS and CDR2 is FQNEAQ. The CDR3 has 16 residues.

The chain has TRBV5-6 and TRBJ1-1; no clear D gene. Trimming left V 5 bases short and J 2 bases short, with 10 bases between. CDR1 is SGHDT and CDR2 is YYEEEE in the germline V gene. The CDR3 has 13 residues. For the CDR3, the DNA is TGTGCCAGCAGGCAACTCCTTAACACTGAAGCTTTCTTT. Its protein is CASRQLLNTEAFF.